The T cell receptor beta chain under discussion was sequenced for a study of graft-versus-host responses after intestinal transplantation (dated by TCRdb to the early 2020s). Context from the whole study: Multivisceral, liver-intestinal, or isolated intestinal transplants were received by the recipients. A cohort of 24 intestinal transplant recipients, including one retransplant, was enrolled, and 3 patients lacking pretransplant specimens were excluded. Alloreactive clones were identified by sequencing pre-transplant mixed lymphocyte reaction products and comparing these products with unstimulated pre-transplant donor and recipient T cells. A peak of at least 4% donor T cells among recipient peripheral blood mononuclear cells was the definition used for donor T cell macrochimerism. Rather than being sequenced by the commercial service, samples from a few later patients were sequenced in-house on an Illumina MiSeq and processed with MiXCR. Every recipient was given anti-thymocyte globulin induction, then maintenance tacrolimus and steroids for approximately 3 years. Bulk TCR-beta CDR3 sequencing was used to track graft-versus-host and host-versus-graft alloreactive T cell clones in the graft, circulation and bone marrow after intestinal transplantation. What the study reported, not specific to this receptor: Early after transplant, peak levels of circulating GvH clones were found to be associated with declines in HvG clones. The relatively low number and heterogeneity of intestinal transplant patients limited the conclusions. GvH clones were found in recipient bone marrow, and some of the GvH clones appeared earlier in ileal mucosa or blood, which is consistent with an intestinal mucosal origin. Patients with donor T cell macrochimerism had high GvH to HvG T cell clonal ratios in their allografts.

Based on the germline V gene, the CDR1 and CDR2 sequences are MGHDK and SYGVNS. CDR3 length: 12 amino acids, cysteine to phenylalanine. Kept here is only the CDR3 DNA, which spans 36 bases and is read in frame from base 1. The trim is 6 bases for V and 1 base for J, with a gap of 6 bases between the germline ends. Comment on this clone: Its cognate antigen has yet to be identified. There are no base qualities to consult, and no much larger clone falls within one base.

The library was built by means of the immunoSEQ multiplex PCR assay. For most patients, genomic DNA was isolated with the Qiagen DNeasy Blood and Tissue Kit and sent frozen to Adaptive Biotechnologies for TCR sequencing. Adaptive Biotechnologies carried out high-throughput TCR-beta CDR3 sequencing of genomic DNA for most patients. The original pipeline was this. TCR sequencing data for 15 to 20 patients were retrieved from Adaptive's ImmunoSEQ software; three other patients were processed with MiXCR and VDJtools. CD4 versus CD8 sorting errors were corrected by removing sequences found in both subsets at a frequency ratio below 5:1. CDR3 nucleotide sequences shared between donor and recipient were removed because their origin could not be assigned. Alloreactive clones required at least 2-fold expansion over unstimulated cells and minimum CFSE-low frequency of 0.002% (template counts) or 0.001% (read counts). Clones detected in sequenced pre-transplant spleen, lymph node, or MLR CFSE-low populations of the donor or recipient were defined as mappable. The cumulative frequency of alloreactive clones was calculated as a percentage of all sequences, weighted by copy number. TCRdb mirrors the immuneACCESS table, restricted to in-frame sequences. Some clones are absent from its copies; in checked studies, under half trace to an unresolved V gene, and the reason for the others is unknown. The D gene and trimming were derived from the DNA, and the V and J assignments and clone size from that table. For this sample there are fewer than 55,000 clones; approximately 96% appear just once. The biggest ten clones account for roughly 0.21% of the sample.

Sample time point, as interpreted from the label and publication: cells obtained before transplantation from donor or recipient. CD3+CD4+ and CD3+CD8+ populations were FACS-sorted from unstimulated pre-transplant donor and recipient cells taken from spleen or lymph nodes. The specimen comprised unstimulated CD8+ T cells sorted from spleen or lymph node cells, sampled before transplant. The sequence was obtained from a human donor who was the organ donor for an intestinal transplant. Recombination linked TRBV25-1 to TRBJ1-1, with the D gene too uncertain to name. At the DNA level, the sequence is TGTGCCAGCAGGTGGGGGAACACTGAAGCTTTCTTT. It translates as CASRWGNTEAFF. Joined to the reference TRBV25-1 and TRBJ1-1 proteins, this CDR3 gives the full variable domain: EADIYQTPRYLVIGTGKKITLECSQTMGHDKMYWYQQDPGMELHLIHYSYGVNSTEKGDLSSESTVSRIRTEHFPLTLESARPSHTSQYLCASRWGNTEAFFGQGTRLTVV.